The 30 T cell receptor beta chains below come from one sample, sequenced in a study of Graves' ophthalmopathy and Graves' hyperthyroidism listed by TCRdb under 2018. The sequencer was an Illumina HiSeq 2000. For repertoire sequencing, the TCR beta CDR3 regions were amplified from RNA transcripts. The first round was an RT-PCR using HTBI primers with the Qiagen OneStep RT-PCR kit, and this first round was followed by a second-round multiplex PCR, then size selection and purification. TCRdb took the public reads, trimmed them with fastp at Q25, ran MiXCR for clone calling and kept in-frame beta chains. Here each entry gathers all rows of one CDR3 protein and keeps the most common genes and DNA. The sample table records 500,000 to 700,000 distinct CDR3 sequences; under 40% of these occur just once. 4% to 5% of the sample comes from the top ten. What was sequenced was peripheral blood or thyroid tissue (not recorded which). These receptors originate from an adult man with Graves' hyperthyroidism.

The chain has TRBV15 and TRBJ1-5; maybe TRBD1 (6 bases). Germline CDR1 LNHNV, CDR2 YYDKDF (reference sequence). This CDR3 is built from 15 residues. The ends were cut back, 3 bases at V and 3 bases at J, with 12 bases in the middle. CDR3 amino acids: CATSRGGQSNQPQHF. CDR3 DNA sequence: TGTGCCACCAGCAGGGGTGGACAGTCCAATCAGCCCCAGCATTTT. The full variable domain, with the rest looked up from reference TRBV15 and TRBJ1-5, is DAMVIQNPRYQVTQFGKPVTLSCSQTLNHNVMYWYQQKSSQAPKLLFHYYDKDFNNEADTPDNFQSRRPNTSFCFLDIRSPGLGDTAMYLCATSRGGQSNQPQHFGDGTRLSIL.

The chain has TRBV20-1 and TRBJ2-5; 11 bases agree with TRBD2. Germline V gives CDR1 DFQATT, CDR2 SNEGSKA (reference sequence). The CDR3 loop spans 14 amino acids. With V trimmed by 0 bases and J by 7 bases, 4 bases remained unmatched. The CDR3 DNA follows: TGCAGTGCTAGAGATCTCGGACTAGCGGGGACCCAGTACTTC. Protein: CSARDLGLAGTQYF.

The genes are TRBV5-1 and TRBJ1-2; D is uncertain. This CDR3 has 15 residues. CDR1 and CDR2 (germline): SGHRS, YFSETQ. With 5 bases removed from V and 5 bases from J, the gap between germline ends came to 19 bases. CDR3 region: CASSLMVTKGYGYTF. For the CDR3, the DNA is TGCGCCAGCAGTTTAATGGTCACAAAGGGATATGGCTACACCTTC.

Turning to this clonotype: This likely comes from a read error, as the CDR3 has no conserved phenylalanine or tryptophan at its end. The rearrangement links TRBV4-1 to TRBJ1-5, with a weak D call TRBD1 (5 bases). The CDR3 has 15 amino acids. With 5 bases removed from V and 7 bases from J, the gap between germline ends came to 18 bases. Germline values: CDR1 MGHRA, CDR2 YSYEKL. The CDR3 region is CASSNTRWGIQPQHL. CDR3 bases: TGCGCCAGCAGCAACACAAGGTGGGGGATCCAGCCCCAGCATCTT.

This clonotype was seen ten or more times. The gene calls are TRBV19 and TRBJ2-7; 8 bases are a match to TRBD2. With V trimmed by 5 bases and J by 2 bases, 5 bases remained unmatched. This CDR3 comprises 14 residues. CDR1 and CDR2 from the germline V gene are LNHDA and SQIVND (reference sequence). The CDR3 DNA reads TGTGCCAGTAGTTCCACTAGCGGTCCCTACGAGCAGTACTTC. Protein sequence: CASSSTSGPYEQYF.

Details on this clonotype: Since a much larger clone is just one base distant, this may be a read error. CDR3 DNA: TGTGCCAGCAGCTTAACCGGGACAGGGGCCAACTACGAGCGGTACTTC. Its protein product is CASSLTGTGANYERYF. The V call is TRBV7-9, the J call TRBJ2-7, with TRBD1 matching 10 bases. This CDR3 is built from 16 residues. Germline values: CDR1 SEHNR, CDR2 FQNEAQ (reference sequence).

This clonotype was detected ten times or more. J is TRBJ2-7 and V is TRBV29-1; perhaps TRBD2 as D (7 bases). V lost 6 bases and J 7 bases, leaving 25 bases between the germline ends. CDR1 is SQVTM and CDR2 is ANQGSEA in the germline V gene. CDR3 length: 15 residues. The CDR3: CSVAGVRGRDWEQYF. The CDR3 DNA reads as TGCAGCGTCGCGGGCGTGCGGGGGCGAGATTGGGAGCAGTACTTC.

This clonotype was found many times. This chain connects TRBV27 to TRBJ1-1; D ambiguous. The germline V gene has CDR1 MNHEY and CDR2 SMNVEV (reference sequence). This CDR3 has 13 amino acids. V dropped 8 bases and J dropped 4 bases, with 14 bases sitting between them. DNA of the CDR3: TGTGCCAGCGCTGGTCACGCGGGCACTGAAGCTTTCTTT. It yields the protein CASAGHAGTEAFF.

In the case of this clonotype: A clone one base away is much larger, so this may be a read error. In this CDR3 the conserved last residue, phenylalanine or tryptophan, is missing, so a read error is likely. The rearrangement links TRBV20-1 to TRBJ1-4, with unresolved D. V lost 1 base and J lost 5, with 5 bases in between. The germline V gene has CDR1 DFQATT and CDR2 SNEGSKA (reference sequence). This CDR3 contains 12 residues. In DNA form, the CDR3 reads TGCAGTGCTAGAGTCGAAAATGAAAAACTGTTTCTT. The encoded protein is CSARVENEKLFL.

The chain couples TRBV10-3 to TRBJ2-2; 7 nucleotides match TRBD1. The CDR3 sequence is 18 residues long. Germline lookup yields CDR1 ENHRY and CDR2 SYGVKD. With V trimmed by 9 bases and J by 4 bases, 20 bases remained unmatched. CDR3 protein: CAIGDREIGPIRTGELFF. The CDR3 region has the DNA TGTGCCATAGGAGACAGGGAAATCGGCCCAATACGCACCGGGGAGCTGTTTTTT.

This clonotype was found many times. This CDR3 is CASSLARGVGEQYF. The CDR3 nucleotides read TGCGCCAGCAGCTTGGCCCGAGGTGTGGGAGAGCAGTACTTC. The chain recombines TRBV5-1 with TRBJ2-7, with D hard to call. Germline CDR1 SGHRS, CDR2 YFSETQ. V lost 0 bases and J 7 bases, leaving 14 bases between the germline ends. The CDR3 runs to 14 residues.

This clonotype was observed once. The chain is built from TRBV29-1 and TRBJ2-7; D may be TRBD1 (6 bases). CDR1 is SQVTM, CDR2 ANQGSEA, per germline. CDR3 length: 11 residues. DNA of the CDR3: TGCAGTTTCAGGACAGTTGGCGAGCAGTACTTC. It codes for CSFRTVGEQYF.

This clonotype has at least ten counts. The rearrangement uses TRBV19 and TRBJ2-5; the D is unclear. The CDR3 has 15 residues. Trimming shortened V by 1 base and J by 5 bases, and 14 bases separated the two germline ends. CDR1 is LNHDA, CDR2 SQIVND, per germline (reference sequence). This CDR3 is CASSIGKASGETQYF. CDR3 sequence (DNA): TGTGCCAGTAGTATAGGAAAAGCTAGTGGGGAGACCCAGTACTTC.

The chain employs TRBV5-1 and TRBJ2-5, with 7 bases lining up with TRBD2. V was pared by 1 base and J by 3 bases, with 6 bases of the junction left unmatched. Germline CDR1 is SGHRS and CDR2 is YFSETQ. CDR3 length: 15 amino acids. The CDR3 loop reads CASSLTSEVEETQYF. CDR3 DNA sequence: TGCGCCAGCAGCTTGACTAGCGAGGTGGAAGAGACCCAGTACTTC. Complete variable domain (other parts from reference TRBV5-1 and TRBJ2-5): KAGVTQTPRYLIKTRGQQVTLSCSPISGHRSVSWYQQTPGQGLQFLFEYFSETQRNKGNFPGRFSGRQFSNSRSEMNVSTLELGDSALYLCASSLTSEVEETQYFGPGTRLLVL.

This clonotype was seen many times. The chain combines TRBV5-5 with TRBJ1-5; a weak D match, TRBD1 (5 bases). This CDR3 region has 15 residues. Between the trimmed V and J ends, which lost 3 bases and 3 bases, there was a span of 13 bases. Germline CDR1 reads SGHKS; CDR2 reads YYEKEE (reference sequence). CDR3 loop: CASSSGPVNNQPQHF. The CDR3 region has the DNA TGTGCCAGCAGCTCGGGACCGGTAAACAATCAGCCCCAGCATTTT. Using reference TRBV5-5 and TRBJ1-5 for the parts outside the CDR3, the full variable domain is DAGVTQSPTHLIKTRGQQVTLRCSPISGHKSVSWYQQVLGQGPQFIFQYYEKEERGRGNFPDRFSARQFPNYSSELNVNALLLGDSALYLCASSSGPVNNQPQHFGDGTRLSIL.

This clonotype was seen at least ten times. The chain is built from TRBV28 and TRBJ2-5, with 9 bases identical to TRBD1. CDR1 and CDR2 from the germline V gene are MDHEN and SYDVKM. The CDR3 is made up of 15 amino acids. V shed 8 bases, J shed 5 bases, and the junction held 12 bases outside the gene matches. The CDR3 reads CASQTGQGRRETQYF. For the CDR3, the DNA is TGTGCCAGCCAAACGGGACAGGGAAGGAGGGAGACCCAGTACTTC.

In this sample, this clonotype turned up many times. The chain has TRBV5-1 and TRBJ1-5, with D possibly TRBD1 on 6 matching bases. V was pared by 4 bases and J by 0 bases, with 11 bases between. The germline V gene encodes CDR1 SGHRS and CDR2 YFSETQ. The CDR3 runs 15 residues. This chain's CDR3 is CASSTGTGSNQPQHF. The CDR3 DNA reads TGCGCCAGCAGCACAGGGACGGGTAGCAATCAGCCCCAGCATTTT.

The chain uses TRBV29-1 and TRBJ2-7; 11 bases agree with TRBD1. CDR3 size: 14 residues. CDR1 SQVTM and CDR2 ANQGSEA come from the germline V gene. V was clipped by 6 bases and J by 5 bases; unmatched bases: 9. The CDR3 spells CSVLPGTGGNEQYF. The CDR3 nucleotides are TGCAGCGTACTTCCCGGGACAGGGGGGAACGAGCAGTACTTC.

The chain couples TRBV12-3 or TRBV12-4 to TRBJ1-5; D remains ambiguous. The CDR3 is 14 amino acids. Trimming stripped 2 bases from V and 1 base from J, with 6 bases between. In DNA form, the CDR3 reads TGTGCCAGCAGTTTATCTGAAAGCAATCAGCCCCAGCATTTT. Encoded protein: CASSLSESNQPQHF.

This sequence joins TRBV15 and TRBJ2-5; D is uncertain. CDR1 LNHNV and CDR2 YYDKDF come from the germline V gene (reference sequence). V was cut by 4 bases and J by 1 base, with 10 bases left in between. The CDR3 totals 14 residues. The CDR3 here is CATSTDRAQETQYF. DNA for the CDR3: TGTGCCACCAGCACAGACCGGGCCCAAGAGACCCAGTACTTC.

For this clonotype: A read error may account for a junction end that differs from germline. This chain uses TRBV10-3 with TRBJ1-5, with 7 bases matching TRBD1. Germline assignment: CDR1 ENHRY and CDR2 SYGVKD. The CDR3 is 14 amino acids. The CDR3 sequence: CATTGTADNEPQHF. CDR3 sequence (DNA): TGTGCCACCACCGGGACAGCGGACAATGAGCCCCAGCATTTT.

Points on this clonotype: This may come from a read error, since a much larger clone is one base off. A read error is likely, as this CDR3 ends without the conserved phenylalanine or tryptophan. This chain joins TRBV29-1 and TRBJ1-5, with TRBD1 as a possible D gene (5 bases). Germline-derived CDR1 and CDR2 are SQVTM and ANQGSEA. V shed 4 bases and J shed 11 bases, with 21 bases lying between them. This CDR3 contains 14 residues. The CDR3: CSVVIGGSQRTQHL. Written as DNA, the CDR3 is TGCAGCGTTGTCATTGGGGGGTCCCAGAGGACCCAGCATCTT.

Comments on this clonotype: A much larger clone lies one base from this, so it may be a read error. The CDR3: CATSRDWGGTTIYF. The DNA for the CDR3 is TGTGCCACCAGCAGAGATTGGGGTGGAACCACCATATATTTT. The rearrangement uses TRBV15 and TRBJ1-3; D remains unclear. Germline V gene data show CDR1 as LNHNV and CDR2 as YYDKDF (reference sequence). This CDR3 comprises 14 residues.

This clonotype was seen ten or more times. The J gene is TRBJ2-7, the V gene TRBV27, with TRBD1 as a possible D gene (6 bases). Per germline, CDR1 MNHEY and CDR2 SMNVEV (reference sequence). V was clipped by 3 bases and J by 11 bases, with 14 bases between them. The CDR3 is 12 residues long. The CDR3 region is CASSFNREREYF. In DNA, the CDR3 is TGTGCCAGCAGTTTTAACAGGGAGCGCGAGTACTTC.

At least ten counts were recorded for this clonotype. V and J are TRBV19 and TRBJ2-7, with D hard to call. From germline, CDR1 is LNHDA and CDR2 SQIVND (reference sequence). V was cut by 4 bases and J by 6 bases, with 10 bases left in between. The CDR3 is 12 residues long. The CDR3 DNA reads as TGTGCCAGTAGTACCCCTAGGGCCGAGCAGTACTTC. This translates into CASSTPRAEQYF.

The V and J genes are TRBV20-1 and TRBJ2-7; 10 bases line up with TRBD1. The CDR3 is 12 amino acids. Germline CDR1 is DFQATT and CDR2 is SNEGSKA (reference sequence). V was pared by 4 bases and J by 6 bases, with 3 bases of the junction left unmatched. For the CDR3, the DNA is TGCAGTGCTACCGGACAGGGGGGCGAGCAGTACTTC. Its translation: CSATGQGGEQYF.

As DNA, the CDR3 is TGCAGCGTTGGCGAGGAAAGCTATGGCTACACCTTC. This encodes CSVGEESYGYTF. The chain combines TRBV29-1 with TRBJ1-2, with D uncertain. With 4 bases removed from V and 4 bases from J, the gap between germline ends came to 10 bases. Germline values: CDR1 SQVTM, CDR2 ANQGSEA. The CDR3 has 12 residues.

The V gene is TRBV12-5, the J gene TRBJ2-7; a weak D match, TRBD1 (6 bases). V was pared by 1 base and J by 2 bases, with 18 bases between. Looked up from germline, CDR1 is LGHNT and CDR2 is FRNRAP. CDR3 length: 17 residues. CDR3 protein: CASGLAGGTGYTYEQYF. DNA for the CDR3: TGTGCTAGTGGTTTGGCTGGGGGTACAGGGTACACCTACGAGCAGTACTTC.

This clonotype has only one observation. This sequence may be a read error, since a much larger clone differs from it by one base. The rearrangement uses TRBV7-4 and TRBJ1-1; 7 bases line up with TRBD1. V shed 6 bases, J shed 6 bases, and the junction held 10 bases outside the gene matches. The V gene's germline CDR1 is SGHVT and CDR2 SQSDAQ. This CDR3 region has 14 residues. The CDR3 DNA follows: TGTGCCAGCAGACAGACAGGGAGCGATCCTGAAGCTTTCTTT. Translating it yields CASRQTGSDPEAFF.

The chain combines TRBV28 with TRBJ2-7, with a weak D call TRBD1 (6 bases). V was cut by 6 bases and J by 4 bases, with 19 bases left in between. The V gene's germline CDR1 is MDHEN and CDR2 SYDVKM. The CDR3 is 15 amino acids. The CDR3 bases are TGTGCCAGCAGAGAAGAGGACAGAGAGCCTTACGAGCAGTACTTC. Translation: CASREEDREPYEQYF.